Listed here are 32 T cell receptor beta chains from one sample, sequenced in a study of blood T cells in healthy people across ages. Using a J-beta primer mix together with a sample-barcoded 5' primer, a second PCR was run for about 6 to 12 cycles. MiXCR, run by TCRdb on the 5' RACE reads, gives a single entry per CDR3 protein. The table shows hundreds of thousands of distinct CDR3 sequences, with roughly 26% occurring only once. The sequenced sample consisted of blood. These receptors all stem from a woman over 75 in good health.

The rearrangement uses TRBV6-1 and TRBJ2-7; 10 bases agree with TRBD2. CDR1 MNHNS and CDR2 SASEGT come from the germline V gene. Losses at the gene ends were 2 bases for V and 6 bases for J; bases not matched to a gene: 10. This CDR3 contains 16 residues. CDR3 sequence reads: CASSERGPGTSAEQYF. The CDR3 region has the DNA TGTGCCAGCAGTGAAAGGGGGCCCGGGACTAGCGCCGAGCAGTACTTC.

The chain is built from TRBV6-6 and TRBJ2-2; 7 bases align to TRBD2. This CDR3 is 14 amino acids long. Germline CDR1 MNHNY, CDR2 SVGAGI (reference sequence). J lost 4 bases, V lost 10 bases, and 9 bases had no gene match. This CDR3 reads CAIERTGGTGELFF. As DNA, the CDR3 is TGTGCCATAGAACGGACGGGGGGCACCGGGGAGCTGTTTTTT.

This clonotype was recorded a few times. Here the CDR3 DNA reads TGCGCCAGCAGCCAAGATCGCCCGGGAATATATGGCTACACCTTC. Translated, it gives CASSQDRPGIYGYTF. This chain links TRBV4-3 with TRBJ1-2; D not certain. There are 15 residues in the CDR3. The germline V gene has CDR1 LGHNA and CDR2 YSLEER. V gave up 0 bases and J gave up 5 bases, with 13 bases separating them.

This clonotype was counted many times. V and J are TRBV20-1 and TRBJ1-5, with D hard to call. The CDR3 covers 16 residues. CDR1 and CDR2 (germline): DFQATT, SNEGSKA (reference sequence). V was shortened by 3 bases and J by 2 bases, with 17 bases between the two germline ends. DNA of the CDR3: TGCAGTGCTAGCCTTTTCGGGGTGGATGGCAATCAGCCCCAGCATTTT. Its translation: CSASLFGVDGNQPQHF.

This clonotype appeared a few times. A much bigger clone sits one base away, suggesting this may be a read error. The J gene is TRBJ2-5, the V gene TRBV4-3, with 8 nucleotides matching TRBD2. Germline V gene data show CDR1 as LGHNA and CDR2 as YSLEER. This CDR3 comprises 17 residues. In DNA, the CDR3 is TGCGCCAGCAGCCAAGATTTTATCATAGCGGGGCAAGAGGCCCAGTACTTC. It specifies CASSQDFIIAGQEAQYF.

A remark on this clonotype: An end of the junction does not agree with germline; a read error may underlie this. This chain links TRBV27 with TRBJ2-6, with a weak D call TRBD1 (6 bases). CDR1 MNHEY and CDR2 SMNVEV come from the germline V gene (reference sequence). CDR3 length: 20 amino acids. The CDR3 DNA sequence: TGTGCCAGCAGTTTATGGGGTGGTTGCACAGGGAGCACTGGGACCAACGTCCTGACTTTC. Its translation is CASSLWGGCTGSTGTNVLTF.

This clonotype came up many times. J is TRBJ1-5 and V is TRBV10-2; TRBD1 aligns across 7 bases. With 4 bases clipped from V and 0 bases from J, the junction kept 9 bases outside the gene matches. The CDR3 spans 17 residues. Per the germline V gene, CDR1 is WSHSY and CDR2 is SAAADI. CDR3 DNA sequence: TGCGCCAGCAGTGCGGAGACAGGGTGGGATAGCAATCAGCCCCAGCATTTT. It is translated as CASSAETGWDSNQPQHF.

The chain combines TRBV14 with TRBJ2-1, with D maybe TRBD1 (6 bases). Germline CDR1 reads SGHDN; CDR2 reads FVKESK. Trimming removed 1 base at V and 9 bases at J, with 7 bases between. The CDR3 sequence is 12 residues long. CDR3 in amino acids: CASSQAGVEQFF. CDR3 sequence (DNA): TGTGCCAGCAGCCAAGCAGGGGTTGAGCAGTTCTTC.

V gene TRBV25-1 combines with J gene TRBJ2-7; D ambiguous. The V end was cut by 0 bases, the J end by 7 bases, with 10 bases between. The CDR3 is made up of 13 amino acids. From germline, CDR1 is MGHDK and CDR2 SYGVNS. The CDR3 DNA reads as TGTGCCAGCAGTGAATATCTATCGTCTGAGCAGTACTTC. Amino acids: CASSEYLSSEQYF.

This clonotype was recorded many times. This chain links TRBV7-2 with TRBJ2-5, with a tentative D call TRBD1 (6 bases). CDR3 size: 16 residues. The germline gives CDR1 SGHTA, CDR2 FQGNSA. Between the trimmed V and J ends, which lost 3 bases and 4 bases, there was a span of 18 bases. In DNA form, the CDR3 reads TGTGCCAGCAGCTTCCAAGGGACAACCTCCACAGAGACCCAGTACTTC. Its protein product is CASSFQGTTSTETQYF.

Details on this clonotype: This sequence may be a read error, since a much larger clone differs from it by one base. This chain joins TRBV3-1 and TRBJ2-7; TRBD1 might be the D (5 bases). The CDR3 contains 13 residues. V was clipped by 3 bases and J by 5 bases, with 11 bases between them. Germline assignment: CDR1 LGHDT and CDR2 YNNKEL (reference sequence). CDR3 DNA: TGTGCCAGCAGCCATCAGGGTGAGGACGAGCAGTACTTC. Amino acids: CASSHQGEDEQYF.

There are a few counts of this clonotype. This may be a read error, as it is one base from a much larger clone. The V and J genes are TRBV20-1 and TRBJ2-1; D is unclear. Germline CDR1 DFQATT, CDR2 SNEGSKA (reference sequence). The V end was cut by 6 bases, the J end by 8 bases, with 17 bases between. This CDR3 spans 13 amino acids. The CDR3 sequence is CSAYHGSRDEQFF. CDR3 coding DNA: TGCAGTGCGTATCACGGCAGTAGGGATGAGCAGTTCTTC.

This clonotype was observed at least ten times. This rearrangement joins TRBV24-1 to TRBJ2-4; TRBD2 might be the D (7 bases). V was cut by 3 bases and J by 3 bases, with 17 bases left in between. The CDR3 extends over 17 amino acids. Germline V gene sequence: CDR1 KGHDR, CDR2 SFDVKD. CDR3 in DNA: TGTGCCACCAGTGATGGAGGGGGGGGAAGGGGCAAAAACATTCAGTACTTC. As protein: CATSDGGGGRGKNIQYF.

Points on this clonotype: A much bigger clone sits one base away, suggesting this may be a read error. The J gene is TRBJ2-3, the V gene TRBV6-2 or TRBV6-3; D remains ambiguous. There are 15 residues in the CDR3. Germline assignment: CDR1 MNHEY and CDR2 SVGEGT. V lost 7 bases and J lost 4, with 18 bases in between. CDR3 in DNA: TGTGCCAGCACAGTTCGAGCGATTGCGTCAGATACGCAGTATTTT. It specifies CASTVRAIASDTQYF.

The sample holds many counts of this clonotype. The chain employs TRBV20-1 and TRBJ1-2; 7 bases are a match to TRBD1. Germline V gene data show CDR1 as DFQATT and CDR2 as SNEGSKA (reference sequence). V lost 0 bases and J lost 2; bases outside the gene matches: 9. The CDR3 extends over 16 amino acids. As DNA, the CDR3 is TGCAGTGCTAGAGATGGCATCGGAGGGGGCAACTATGGCTACACCTTC. Translated, it gives CSARDGIGGGNYGYTF.

This sequence joins TRBV6-4 and TRBJ2-3; TRBD2 agrees at 8 bases. The V segment lost 4 bases and the J segment 5 bases; nucleotides outside the gene matches: 5. The germline V gene has CDR1 MRHNA and CDR2 SNTAGT. The CDR3 has 14 amino acids. CDR3 residues: CASSASGSQDTQYF. CDR3 DNA: TGTGCCAGCAGTGCGAGCGGGAGTCAAGATACGCAGTATTTT.

This clonotype was seen at least ten times. The chain employs TRBV25-1 and TRBJ2-7, with D possibly being TRBD1 (8 bases). Germline V gene data show CDR1 as MGHDK and CDR2 as SYGVNS. The CDR3 loop spans 13 amino acids. V shed 10 bases and J shed 4 bases, with 17 bases lying between them. The CDR3 protein is CATRTGRGYEQYF. As DNA, the CDR3 is TGTGCCACCAGGACAGGGAGGGGATACGAGCAGTACTTC.

This clonotype was counted between two and nine times. A read error may explain this, as a much larger clone is one base away. The chain uses TRBV7-2 and TRBJ2-1; no clear D. Germline V gene data show CDR1 as SGHTA and CDR2 as FQGNSA. The CDR3 runs 11 residues. CDR3 coding DNA: TGTGCCGGCAGCCCCCTCGATGAGCAGTTCTTC. Protein product: CAGSPLDEQFF.

This clonotype was counted at least ten times. The rearrangement joins TRBV6-5 to TRBJ2-6, with TRBD1 identical over 10 bases. The germline V gene encodes CDR1 MNHEY and CDR2 SVGAGI. V lost 0 bases to trimming and J lost 2 bases; unmatched junction nucleotides: 1. CDR3 size: 17 residues. CDR3 in amino acids: CASSYSGTGAGANVLTF. The CDR3 DNA sequence: TGTGCCAGCAGTTACTCGGGGACAGGGGCTGGGGCCAACGTCCTGACTTTC.

This clonotype was detected ten times or more. This chain links TRBV4-3 with TRBJ2-6; D is perhaps TRBD1 (5 bases). The ends were cut back, 2 bases at V and 3 bases at J, with 8 bases in the middle. Per the germline V gene, CDR1 is LGHNA and CDR2 is YSLEER. CDR3 length equals 15 residues. CDR3 protein: CASSQKGFGANVLTF. The CDR3 DNA reads TGCGCCAGCAGCCAAAAGGGGTTTGGGGCCAACGTCCTGACTTTC.

The gene calls are TRBV7-2 and TRBJ2-1; a possible D gene is TRBD1 (6 bases). The DNA matches TRBJ2-7 better at its end, which makes the J call doubtful. Germline V CDR1 and CDR2: SGHTA, FQGNSA. The CDR3 consists of 14 residues. In DNA form, the CDR3 reads TGTGCCAGCAGCCCAGGAAACAGGGTGAATGAGCAGTACGTC. Protein: CASSPGNRVNEQYV.

This clonotype was found many times. The CDR3 loop reads CASSPGSRTKKNIQYF. The CDR3 DNA follows: TGTGCCAGCAGCCCAGGGAGCCGTACCAAGAAAAACATTCAGTACTTC. V and J are TRBV7-8 and TRBJ2-4; either TRBD1 or TRBD2 may fit D (5 bases each). CDR1 SGHVS and CDR2 FQNEAQ come from the germline V gene. The V gene lost 5 bases and the J gene lost 4 bases, with 18 bases spanning the gap. CDR3 length: 16 amino acids.

This clonotype turned up a few times. The chain has TRBV5-1 and TRBJ2-7; D remains ambiguous. The CDR3 contains 13 residues. CDR1 is SGHRS, CDR2 YFSETQ, per germline. Trimming took 0 bases from V and 12 from J, leaving 16 bases between them. CDR3 coding DNA: TGCGCCAGCAGCTTGGCACAGCAAGAGACCCGGTACTTC. It yields the protein CASSLAQQETRYF.

This clonotype showed up just a few times. A read error may produce the germline difference seen at one junction end. The chain joins TRBV7-2 to TRBJ2-5; D gene ambiguous. Germline CDR1 is SGHTA and CDR2 is FQGNSA. The CDR3 contains 16 residues. DNA of the CDR3: TGTGCCGGCAGCTTATTCCAAGGAAGGCTCCAAGAGACCCAGTACTTC. It specifies CAGSLFQGRLQETQYF. The full variable domain, in which reference TRBV7-2 and TRBJ2-5 provide the parts outside the CDR3, is GAGVSQSPSNKVTEKGKDVELRCDPISGHTALYWYRQSLGQGLEFLIYFQGNSAPDKSGLPSDRFSAERTGGSVSTLTIQRTQQEDSAVYLCAGSLFQGRLQETQYFGPGTRLLVL.

This clonotype was recorded at least ten times. V and J are TRBV20-1 and TRBJ2-4; D is ambiguous. This CDR3 has 15 residues. V lost 0 bases and J lost 0, with 9 bases in between. In germline, CDR1 is DFQATT, CDR2 SNEGSKA (reference sequence). CDR3 sequence: CSARDGQLAKNIQYF. Here the CDR3 DNA reads TGCAGTGCTAGAGATGGTCAGCTAGCCAAAAACATTCAGTACTTC.

This clonotype was recorded a few times. A much more abundant neighbour one base away suggests this may be a read error. This sequence joins TRBV5-1 and TRBJ2-3; D is possibly TRBD2 (6 bases). From germline, CDR1 is SGHRS and CDR2 YFSETQ. The CDR3 extends over 14 amino acids. CDR3 in amino acids: CASSLDSGPDAQYF. The CDR3 bases are TGCGCCAGCAGCTTGGATAGCGGCCCAGATGCGCAGTATTTT.

With regard to this clonotype: A read error may explain this, as a much larger clone is one base away. V gene TRBV11-2 combines with J gene TRBJ2-3; no reliable D call. The germline V gene has CDR1 SGHAT and CDR2 FQNNGV. The CDR3 is 14 amino acids. For the CDR3, the DNA is TGTGCCGGCAGCTCCCAAGAATACACAGATACGCAGTATTTT. It translates to CAGSSQEYTDTQYF. The variable domain in full, with the rest retrieved from reference TRBV11-2 and TRBJ2-3, is EAGVAQSPRYKIIEKRQSVAFWCNPISGHATLYWYQQILGQGPKLLIQFQNNGVVDDSQLPKDRFSAERLKGVDSTLKIQPAKLEDSAVYLCAGSSQEYTDTQYFGPGTRLTVL.

This sequence joins TRBV21-1 and TRBJ1-2. TRBV21-1 is a pseudogene locus. This CDR3 is 15 amino acids long. The CDR3 DNA reads as TGTGCCAGCAGCGGCGGGCGGACAGCTAACTATGGCTACACCTTC. Translating gives CASSGGRTANYGYTF.

In the case of this clonotype: Given a much more abundant clone one base away, this may be a read error. The chain couples TRBV12-3 or TRBV12-4 to TRBJ2-1; 8 nucleotides agree with TRBD1. CDR3 length: 13 amino acids. The V and J ends lost 6 bases and 10 bases, in that order; junction bases with no gene match: 8. The CDR3 region has the DNA TGTGCCAGCAGAGGACAGGGATTCTACGAGCAGTTCTTC. Encoded protein: CASRGQGFYEQFF.

The sample holds many counts of this clonotype. The chain is built from TRBV6-6 and TRBJ2-5; 9 nucleotides agree with TRBD1. This CDR3 comprises 16 residues. Germline lookup yields CDR1 MNHNY and CDR2 SVGAGI (reference sequence). The trim removed 0 bases at V and 5 bases at J, leaving 7 bases unmatched. The CDR3 nucleotides are TGTGCCAGCAGTTACTCACAGGGGGCTTTACAGGAGACCCAGTACTTC. Protein product: CASSYSQGALQETQYF.

This clonotype was found a few times. The V and J genes are TRBV6-5 and TRBJ2-5, with TRBD2 identical over 10 bases. V gave up 0 bases and J gave up 11 bases; unmatched junction bases: 15. The V gene's germline CDR1 is MNHEY and CDR2 SVGAGI. The CDR3 is made up of 17 amino acids. CDR3 sequence (DNA): TGTGCCAGCAGTTACTCGGGGATTAGCGGGGGGCGTCATGAGCAGTACTTC. This sequence encodes CASSYSGISGGRHEQYF.

This chain connects TRBV12-3 or TRBV12-4 to TRBJ1-2; 10 positions agree with TRBD1. V dropped 4 bases and J dropped 2; count of bases not matched to a gene: 4. This CDR3 spans 15 amino acids. CDR3 protein: CASSYRQGANYGYTF. The DNA of the CDR3 is TGTGCCAGCAGTTACCGACAGGGGGCGAACTATGGCTACACCTTC.